This TCR beta chain is from a study of PD-L1 blockade in urothelial cancer. TCRdb's table, derived via immunoSEQ multiplex PCR, lists solely in-frame clones and lacks some. The sample contains 70,000 to 95,000 clones, about four fifths of which appear only once. This CDR3 region has 16 residues. V lost 4 bases to trimming and J lost 0 bases, with 13 bases between them. Germline V CDR1 and CDR2: SGDLS, YYNGEE. Sample time point: pretreatment peripheral blood. Each patient gave between 1 and 8 samples of peripheral blood mononuclear cells, which were collected pretreatment and during treatment. The chain employs TRBV9 and TRBJ2-2; TRBD1 might be the D (6 bases). The sequence derives from a man aged 55 to 70 with urothelial cancer. This specimen consisted of PBMCs, obtained around atezolizumab (anti-PD-L1) treatment. DNA of the CDR3: TGTGCCAGCAGCCCTTGGGGGCCCGCGAACACCGGGGAGCTGTTTTTT. Amino acid sequence: CASSPWGPANTGELFF.